The present entry profiles one T cell receptor beta chain with its context. What it binds is not known. The study ran its PCR with 60 Vbeta and 13 Jbeta primers. Repertoires were generated with immunoSEQ multiplex PCR, while TCRdb's copy carries only in-frame clones and drops some. The sample features 60,000 to 75,000 clones, with approximately 3.6% in its top ten. This entry comes from a study of cytomegalovirus exposure and HLA in healthy donors. Study-level information: In an earlier analysis, 90 million to 130 million unique TCR beta sequences were found from 150 million to 200 million T cells.

CDR1 is MNHEY, CDR2 SMNVEV, per germline (reference sequence). There are 13 residues in the CDR3. V lost 10 bases and J lost 6; bases outside the gene matches: 8. Study-wide results and caveats: Most of the CMV-associated TCR beta chains (in a later analysis) appeared to be HLA-restricted. Analyses of presence/absence relied on an assumption of roughly uniform sequencing depth across donors.

This TCR was sampled from a female donor in good health and CMV-seropositive. J is TRBJ2-1 and V is TRBV27, with 8 nucleotides matching TRBD2. Sequencing was performed on PBMCs. CDR3 amino acids: CATRRGATNEQFF. The DNA for the CDR3 is TGTGCCACCAGGCGGGGGGCAACCAATGAGCAGTTCTTC.